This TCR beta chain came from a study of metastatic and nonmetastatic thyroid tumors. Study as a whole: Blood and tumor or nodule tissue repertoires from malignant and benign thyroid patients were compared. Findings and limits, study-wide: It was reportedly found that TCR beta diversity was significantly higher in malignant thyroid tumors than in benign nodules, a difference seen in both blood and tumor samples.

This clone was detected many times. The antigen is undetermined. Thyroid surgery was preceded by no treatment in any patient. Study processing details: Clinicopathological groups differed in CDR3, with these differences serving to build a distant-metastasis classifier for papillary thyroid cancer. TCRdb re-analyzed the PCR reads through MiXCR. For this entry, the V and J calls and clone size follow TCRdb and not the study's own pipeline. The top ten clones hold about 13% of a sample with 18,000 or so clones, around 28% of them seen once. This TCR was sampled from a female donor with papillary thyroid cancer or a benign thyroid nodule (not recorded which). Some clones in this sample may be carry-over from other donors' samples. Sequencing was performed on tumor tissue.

Here the CDR3 DNA reads TGCAGTGCTAGAGACCTTAAAGGCTTCACTGAAGCTTTCTTT. Translating gives CSARDLKGFTEAFF. The V call is TRBV20-1, the J call TRBJ1-1; D unresolved. Germline values: CDR1 DFQATT, CDR2 SNEGSKA (reference sequence). The CDR3 has 14 amino acids. With 0 bases removed from V and 4 bases from J, the gap between germline ends came to 12 bases.